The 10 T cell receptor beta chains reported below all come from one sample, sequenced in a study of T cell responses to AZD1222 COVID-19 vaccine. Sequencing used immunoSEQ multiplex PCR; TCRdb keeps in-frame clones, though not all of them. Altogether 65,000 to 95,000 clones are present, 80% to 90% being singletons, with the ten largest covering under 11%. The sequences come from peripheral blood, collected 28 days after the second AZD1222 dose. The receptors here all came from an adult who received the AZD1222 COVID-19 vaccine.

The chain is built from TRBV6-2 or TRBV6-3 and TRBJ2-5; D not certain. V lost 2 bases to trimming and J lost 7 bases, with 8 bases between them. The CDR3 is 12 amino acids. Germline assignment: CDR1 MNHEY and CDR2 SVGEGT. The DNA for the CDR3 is TGTGCCAGCAGTTACGATCTGGCGACCCAGTACTTC. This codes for CASSYDLATQYF.

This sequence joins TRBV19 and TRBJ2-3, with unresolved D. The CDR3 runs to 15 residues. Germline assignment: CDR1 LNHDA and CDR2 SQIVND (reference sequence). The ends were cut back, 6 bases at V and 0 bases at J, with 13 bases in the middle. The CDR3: CASSMRTLSTDTQYF. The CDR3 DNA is TGTGCCAGTAGCATGCGGACCCTAAGCACAGATACGCAGTATTTT.

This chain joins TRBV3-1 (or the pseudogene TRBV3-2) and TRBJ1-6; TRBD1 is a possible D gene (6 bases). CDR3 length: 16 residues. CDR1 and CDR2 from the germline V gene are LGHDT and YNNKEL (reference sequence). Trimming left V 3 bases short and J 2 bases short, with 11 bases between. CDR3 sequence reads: CASSHRGYAYNSPLHF. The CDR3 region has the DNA TGTGCCAGCAGCCACAGGGGATATGCCTATAATTCACCCCTCCACTTT.

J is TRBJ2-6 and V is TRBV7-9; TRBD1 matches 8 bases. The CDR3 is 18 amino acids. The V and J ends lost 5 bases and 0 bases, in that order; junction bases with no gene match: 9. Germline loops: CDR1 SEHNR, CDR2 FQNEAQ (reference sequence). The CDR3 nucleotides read TGTGCCAGCAGCCCGGCCGGGACAGGCATCTCTGGGGCCAACGTCCTGACTTTC. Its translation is CASSPAGTGISGANVLTF.

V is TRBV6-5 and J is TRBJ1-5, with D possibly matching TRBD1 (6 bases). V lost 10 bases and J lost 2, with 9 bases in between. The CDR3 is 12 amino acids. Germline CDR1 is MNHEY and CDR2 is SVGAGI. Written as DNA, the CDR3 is TGTGCCATAAGGACAGGCAATCAGCCCCAGCATTTT. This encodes CAIRTGNQPQHF.

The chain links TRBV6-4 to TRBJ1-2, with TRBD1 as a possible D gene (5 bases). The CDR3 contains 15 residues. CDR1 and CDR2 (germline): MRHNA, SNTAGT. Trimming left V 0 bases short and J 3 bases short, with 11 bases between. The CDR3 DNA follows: TGTGCCAGCAGTGACTCTACAGGTGAGTACTATGGCTACACCTTC. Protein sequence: CASSDSTGEYYGYTF.

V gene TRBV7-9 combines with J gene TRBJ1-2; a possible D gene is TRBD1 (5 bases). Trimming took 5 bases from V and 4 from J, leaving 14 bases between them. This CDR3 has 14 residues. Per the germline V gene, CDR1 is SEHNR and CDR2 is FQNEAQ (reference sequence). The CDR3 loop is CASSPAGTFYGYTF. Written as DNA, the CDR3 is TGTGCCAGCAGCCCTGCCGGGACTTTCTATGGCTACACCTTC.

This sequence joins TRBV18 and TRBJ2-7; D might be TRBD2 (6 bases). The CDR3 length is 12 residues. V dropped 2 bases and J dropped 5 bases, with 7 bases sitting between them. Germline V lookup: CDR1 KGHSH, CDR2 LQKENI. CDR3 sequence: CASSPGGNEQYF. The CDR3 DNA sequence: TGTGCCAGCTCACCAGGGGGGAACGAGCAGTACTTC.

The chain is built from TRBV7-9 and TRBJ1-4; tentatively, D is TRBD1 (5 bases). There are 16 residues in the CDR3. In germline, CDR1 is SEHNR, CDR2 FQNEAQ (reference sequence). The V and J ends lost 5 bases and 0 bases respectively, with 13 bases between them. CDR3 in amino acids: CASSNRLIATNEKLFF. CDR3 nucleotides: TGTGCCAGCAGCAACAGGTTGATTGCAACTAATGAAAAACTGTTTTTT.

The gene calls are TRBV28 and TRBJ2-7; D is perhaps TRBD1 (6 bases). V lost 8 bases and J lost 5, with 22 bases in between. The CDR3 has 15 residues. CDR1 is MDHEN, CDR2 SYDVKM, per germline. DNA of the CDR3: TGTGCCAGCTCCCCTAGGGGGAACCCTTCGAACGAGCAGTACTTC. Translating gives CASSPRGNPSNEQYF.